This TCR beta chain was observed in a study of sequential checkpoint blockade in melanoma. About the research overall: TCRbeta immunosequencing was performed on DNA from roughly 90 pretreatment melanoma tumor samples.

This clone was seen a single time. Per germline, CDR1 LNHDA and CDR2 SQIVND (reference sequence). This CDR3 has 12 amino acids. V gave up 7 bases and J gave up 4 bases, with 10 bases separating them. Here immunoSEQ multiplex PCR was the method, and the copy in TCRdb shows in-frame clones only, minus some. The sample carries 10,000 or so clones, 25% to 30% recorded once. Specified treatment: randomized to nivolumab then ipilimumab (arm A) or the reverse (arm B). This receptor was taken from a human donor with melanoma. The starting material was tumor tissue (inferred from file names), obtained from a patient given nivolumab and ipilimumab in sequence. This chain links TRBV19 with TRBJ1-2, with no clear D. CDR3 nucleotide sequence: TGTGCCAGTAAGGGAGCTTCCTATGGCTACACCTTC. Translating it yields CASKGASYGYTF. The variable domain in full, with the rest retrieved from reference TRBV19 and TRBJ1-2, is DGGITQSPKYLFRKEGQNVTLSCEQNLNHDAMYWYRQDPGQGLRLIYYSQIVNDFQKGDIAEGYSVSREKKESFPLTVTSAQKNPTAFYLCASKGASYGYTFGSGTRLTVV.